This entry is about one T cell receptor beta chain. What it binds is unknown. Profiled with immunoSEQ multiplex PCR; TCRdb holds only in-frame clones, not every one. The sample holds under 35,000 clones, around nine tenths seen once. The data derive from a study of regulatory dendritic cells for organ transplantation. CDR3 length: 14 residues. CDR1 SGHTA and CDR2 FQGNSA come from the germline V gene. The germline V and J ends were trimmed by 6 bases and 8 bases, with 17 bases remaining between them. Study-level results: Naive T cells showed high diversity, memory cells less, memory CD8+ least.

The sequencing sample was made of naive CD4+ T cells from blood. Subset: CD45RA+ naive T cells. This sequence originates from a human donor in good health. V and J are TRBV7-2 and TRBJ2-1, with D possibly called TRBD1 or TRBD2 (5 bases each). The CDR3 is CASRPGADPYEQFF. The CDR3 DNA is TGTGCCAGCAGACCCGGGGCGGACCCCTATGAGCAGTTCTTC.